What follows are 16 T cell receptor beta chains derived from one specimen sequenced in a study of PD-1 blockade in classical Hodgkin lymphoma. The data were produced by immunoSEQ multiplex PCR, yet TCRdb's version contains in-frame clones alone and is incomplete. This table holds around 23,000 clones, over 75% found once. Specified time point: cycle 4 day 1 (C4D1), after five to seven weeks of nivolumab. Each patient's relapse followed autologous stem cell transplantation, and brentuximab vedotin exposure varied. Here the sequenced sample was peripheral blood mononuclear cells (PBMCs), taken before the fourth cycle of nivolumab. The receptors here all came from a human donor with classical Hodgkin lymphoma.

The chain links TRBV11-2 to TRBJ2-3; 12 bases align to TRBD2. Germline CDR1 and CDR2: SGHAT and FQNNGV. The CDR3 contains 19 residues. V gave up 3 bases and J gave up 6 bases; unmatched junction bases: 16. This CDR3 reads CASSFPWRLAGGPGDTQYF. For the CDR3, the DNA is TGTGCCAGCAGCTTCCCCTGGCGGCTAGCGGGGGGGCCCGGGGATACGCAGTATTTT.

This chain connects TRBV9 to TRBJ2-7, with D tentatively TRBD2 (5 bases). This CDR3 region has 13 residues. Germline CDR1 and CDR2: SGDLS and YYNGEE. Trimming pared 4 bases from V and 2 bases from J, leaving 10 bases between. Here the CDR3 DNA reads TGTGCCAGCAGCCCCGGGGAGACCTACGAGCAGTACTTC. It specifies CASSPGETYEQYF.

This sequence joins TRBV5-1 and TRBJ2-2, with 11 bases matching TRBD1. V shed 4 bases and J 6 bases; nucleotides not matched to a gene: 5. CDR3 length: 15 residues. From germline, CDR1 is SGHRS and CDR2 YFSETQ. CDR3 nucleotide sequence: TGCGCCAGCAGCCCGGACAGGGGGCGGGCCGGGGAGCTGTTTTTT. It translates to CASSPDRGRAGELFF. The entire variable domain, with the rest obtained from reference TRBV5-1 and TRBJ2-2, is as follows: KAGVTQTPRYLIKTRGQQVTLSCSPISGHRSVSWYQQTPGQGLQFLFEYFSETQRNKGNFPGRFSGRQFSNSRSEMNVSTLELGDSALYLCASSPDRGRAGELFFGEGSRLTVL.

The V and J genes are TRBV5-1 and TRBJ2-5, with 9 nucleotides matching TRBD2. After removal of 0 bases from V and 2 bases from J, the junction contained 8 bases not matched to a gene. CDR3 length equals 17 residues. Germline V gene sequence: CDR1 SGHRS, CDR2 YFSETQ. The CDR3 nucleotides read TGCGCCAGCAGCTTGGTGAGGGCGGGGGGGCCACAAGAGACCCAGTACTTC. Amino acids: CASSLVRAGGPQETQYF.

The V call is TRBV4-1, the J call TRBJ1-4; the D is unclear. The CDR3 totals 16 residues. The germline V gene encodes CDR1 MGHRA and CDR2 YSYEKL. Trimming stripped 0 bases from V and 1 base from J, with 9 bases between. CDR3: CASSQDGSRTNEKLFF. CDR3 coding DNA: TGCGCCAGCAGCCAAGATGGCAGTCGAACTAATGAAAAACTGTTTTTT.

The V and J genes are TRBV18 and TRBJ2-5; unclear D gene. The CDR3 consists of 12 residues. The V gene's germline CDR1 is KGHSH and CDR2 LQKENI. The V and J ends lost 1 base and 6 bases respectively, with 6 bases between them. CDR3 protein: CASSPLGKTQYF. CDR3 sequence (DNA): TGTGCCAGCTCACCACTTGGCAAGACCCAGTACTTC.

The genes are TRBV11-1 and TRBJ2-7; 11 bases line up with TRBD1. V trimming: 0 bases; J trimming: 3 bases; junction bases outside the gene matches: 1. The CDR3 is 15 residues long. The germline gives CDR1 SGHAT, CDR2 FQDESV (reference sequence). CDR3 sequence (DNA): TGTGCCAGCAGCTTAGCGGGACAGGGGGTCTACGAGCAGTACTTC. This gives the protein CASSLAGQGVYEQYF.

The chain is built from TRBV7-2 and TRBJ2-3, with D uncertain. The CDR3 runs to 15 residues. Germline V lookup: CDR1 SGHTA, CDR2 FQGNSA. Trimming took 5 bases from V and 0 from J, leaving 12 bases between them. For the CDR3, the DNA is TGTGCCAGCAGCCCCTGGGCTTTTAGCACAGATACGCAGTATTTT. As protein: CASSPWAFSTDTQYF.

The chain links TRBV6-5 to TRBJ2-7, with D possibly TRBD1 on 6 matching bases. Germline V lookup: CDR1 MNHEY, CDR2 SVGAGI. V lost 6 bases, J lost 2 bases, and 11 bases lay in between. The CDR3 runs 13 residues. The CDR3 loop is CASRRDNTYEQYF. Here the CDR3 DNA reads TGTGCCAGCAGACGGGACAATACCTACGAGCAGTACTTC.

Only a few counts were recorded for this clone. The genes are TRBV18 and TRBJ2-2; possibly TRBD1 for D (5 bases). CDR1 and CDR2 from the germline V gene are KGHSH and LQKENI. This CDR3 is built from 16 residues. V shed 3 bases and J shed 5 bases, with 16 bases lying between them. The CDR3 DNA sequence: TGTGCCAGCTCACCCAGTGATCGGACACCGACCGGGGAGCTGTTTTTT. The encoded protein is CASSPSDRTPTGELFF.

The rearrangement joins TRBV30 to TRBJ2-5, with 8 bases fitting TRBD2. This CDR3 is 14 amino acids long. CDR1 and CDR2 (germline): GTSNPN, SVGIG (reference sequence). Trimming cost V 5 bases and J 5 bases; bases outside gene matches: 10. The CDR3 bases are TGTGCCTGGTTCCTTAGGACTAGCCCTGAGACCCAGTACTTC. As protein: CAWFLRTSPETQYF.

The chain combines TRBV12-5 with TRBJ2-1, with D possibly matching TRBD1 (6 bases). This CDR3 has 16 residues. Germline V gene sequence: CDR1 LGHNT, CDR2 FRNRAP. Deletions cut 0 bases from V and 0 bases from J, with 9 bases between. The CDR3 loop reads CASGLVLGGSYNEQFF. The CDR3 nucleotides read TGTGCTAGTGGTTTGGTATTAGGGGGCTCCTACAATGAGCAGTTCTTC.

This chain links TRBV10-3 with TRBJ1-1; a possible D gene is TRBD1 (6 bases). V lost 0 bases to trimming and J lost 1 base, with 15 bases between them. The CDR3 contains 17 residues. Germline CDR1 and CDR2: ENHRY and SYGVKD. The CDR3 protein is CAISESFNRAKNTEAFF. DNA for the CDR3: TGTGCCATCAGTGAGTCATTTAACAGGGCGAAGAACACTGAAGCTTTCTTT.

CDR3 protein: CAWTGDANYGYTF. The CDR3 region has the DNA TGTGCCTGGACAGGGGACGCTAACTATGGCTACACCTTC. This chain joins TRBV30 and TRBJ1-2, with TRBD1 as a possible D gene (6 bases). CDR1 is GTSNPN, CDR2 SVGIG, per germline (reference sequence). Deletions cut 4 bases from V and 0 bases from J, with 9 bases between. This CDR3 spans 13 amino acids.

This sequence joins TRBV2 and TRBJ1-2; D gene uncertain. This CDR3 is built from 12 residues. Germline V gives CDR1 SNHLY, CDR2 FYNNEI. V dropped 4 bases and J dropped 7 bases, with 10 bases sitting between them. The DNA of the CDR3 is TGTGCCAGCAGTGGTGGGGTTGGTGGCTACACCTTC. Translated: CASSGGVGGYTF.

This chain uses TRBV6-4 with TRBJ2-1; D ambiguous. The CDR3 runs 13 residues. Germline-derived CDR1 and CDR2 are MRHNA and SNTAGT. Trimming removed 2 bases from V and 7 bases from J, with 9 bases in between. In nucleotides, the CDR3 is TGTGCCAGCAGTGACCCCGAAACTAATGAGCAGTTCTTC. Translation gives CASSDPETNEQFF.